The sequence of this TCR beta chain was determined in a study of blood T cell repertoires in COVID-19. At the level of the study: Sites across the United States, Italy and Spain contributed samples from acute and convalescent COVID-19. Sample material is recorded as cDNA or gDNA derived from T cells, B-cell-depleted T cells, or PBMCs.

The CDR3 loop spans 20 amino acids. V was clipped by 0 bases and J by 3 bases; unmatched bases: 15. Germline V gene data show CDR1 as MGHRA and CDR2 as YSYEKL. In the original processing: From reference gene primer amplification, estimates of nucleated cell counts were derived. Sequenced by immunoSEQ multiplex PCR; TCRdb stores in-frame clones only, minus some. D and trimming come from the DNA, and the V and J calls and clone size come from that table. The table shows 100,000 to 110,000 clones, with around nine tenths occurring only once. The chain uses TRBV4-1 and TRBJ2-2, with 8 nucleotides matching TRBD1. The receptor was isolated from a human donor in a cohort sampled during active COVID-19. The specimen was peripheral blood. CDR3 protein: CASSQDDPSHRGDDTGELFF. CDR3 DNA: TGCGCCAGCAGCCAAGATGATCCGTCTCACAGGGGGGATGACACCGGGGAGCTGTTTTTT.